These T cell receptor beta chains were read from a single sample in a study of PD-L1 blockade in urothelial cancer. This table comes from immunoSEQ multiplex PCR, and its TCRdb copy is limited to in-frame clones, with some not included. The data contain roughly 51,000 clones, 75% to 85% of them seen just once; the ten biggest clones take up about 9.4%. Source: PBMCs, taken around atezolizumab (anti-PD-L1) treatment. These TCRs come from a man between 65 and 85 years old with urothelial cancer. CDR3s include the opening cysteine and the closing phenylalanine or tryptophan. A D gene is named only where the DNA matches it firmly. Not every row has a clone size; where given, it reads once, few, many or a size class.

size	D	J	V	CDR3	DNA
once	TRBD1	TRBJ1-1	TRBV25-1	CASSESLGQGGDTEAFF	TGTGCCAGCAGTGAATCCTTAGGACAGGGGGGAGACACTGAAGCTTTCTTT
-	-	TRBJ1-1	TRBV5-8	CASSFGIMNTEAFF	TGTGCCAGCAGCTTCGGTATCATGAACACTGAAGCTTTCTTT
-	-	TRBJ1-5	TRBV19	CASTPMTRGSNQPQHF	TGTGCCAGTACCCCCATGACACGGGGGAGCAATCAGCCCCAGCATTTT
-	-	TRBJ2-7	TRBV7-7	CASSLDRFDEQYF	TGTGCTAGCAGCTTGGACAGATTTGACGAGCAGTACTTC
-	TRBD1	TRBJ1-2	TRBV6-1	CASSEAQGVGGYTF	TGTGCCAGCAGTGAAGCACAGGGGGTTGGTGGCTACACCTTC
few	-	TRBJ1-2	TRBV28	CASRSGGRYGYTF	TGTGCCAGCAGAAGCGGAGGGCGCTATGGCTACACCTTC
-	-	TRBJ2-7	TRBV11-2	CASSSLGTSGDEQYF	TGTGCCAGCAGCTCCCTAGGGACATCCGGCGACGAGCAGTACTTC
-	-	TRBJ2-1	TRBV28	CASSRIIGDEQFF	TGTGCCAGCAGCCGTATAATCGGGGATGAGCAGTTCTTC
-	-	TRBJ2-7	TRBV19	CASSINPRAYEQYF	TGTGCCAGTAGTATAAATCCCAGGGCCTACGAGCAGTACTTC
-	-	TRBJ2-1	TRBV27	CASSSIAEDNEQFF	TGTGCCAGCAGTAGCATAGCGGAGGACAATGAGCAGTTCTTC
-	-	TRBJ2-1	TRBV7-7	CASSLGRTDNEQFF	TGTGCTAGCAGCTTAGGGCGGACTGACAATGAGCAGTTCTTC
-	TRBD1	TRBJ1-1	TRBV19	CASFPTGANTEAFF	TGTGCCAGCTTTCCCACAGGGGCGAACACTGAAGCTTTCTTT
-	-	TRBJ2-2	TRBV9	CASSAYLTGELFF	TGTGCCAGCAGCGCTTATCTCACCGGGGAGCTGTTTTTT
few	-	TRBJ1-4	TRBV5-4	CASSLVGGAEKLFF	TGTGCCAGCAGCTTGGTTGGGGGGGCGGAAAAACTGTTTTTT
-	TRBD1	TRBJ1-5	TRBV19	CASTKGTGKLQPQHF	TGTGCCAGTACCAAAGGGACAGGGAAACTTCAGCCCCAGCATTTT
-	-	TRBJ2-7	TRBV9	CASSVGSGNYEQYF	TGTGCCAGCAGCGTAGGGAGCGGCAACTACGAGCAGTACTTC
few	-	TRBJ1-1	TRBV18	CASSPLQGEAFF	TGTGCCAGCTCACCGCTACAGGGTGAAGCTTTCTTT
-	TRBD2	TRBJ2-3	TRBV11-2	CASSVQLAGDGTDTQYF	TGTGCCAGCAGCGTTCAACTAGCGGGAGACGGCACAGATACGCAGTATTTT
-	TRBD2	TRBJ2-1	TRBV7-2	CASSSLLAGGYNEQFF	TGTGCCAGCAGCTCGCTACTAGCGGGGGGATACAATGAGCAGTTCTTC
-	-	TRBJ2-3	TRBV4-1	CASSDRPDADTQYF	TGCGCCAGCAGTGACAGGCCAGACGCAGATACGCAGTATTTT
-	-	TRBJ2-2	TRBV28	CASSLDDGVGYTGELFF	TGTGCCAGCAGTTTAGACGACGGGGTCGGGTACACCGGGGAGCTGTTTTTT
-	TRBD1	TRBJ1-1	TRBV5-8	CASSLRLGQGNTEAFF	TGTGCCAGCAGCCTGCGCCTGGGACAGGGTAACACTGAAGCTTTCTTT
-	TRBD2	TRBJ2-3	TRBV30	CAWSRGLAGRTDTQYF	TGTGCCTGGAGTAGGGGACTAGCGGGTCGCACAGATACGCAGTATTTT
few	TRBD2	TRBJ2-2	TRBV2	CASSEKPREGTGELFF	TGTGCCAGCAGTGAAAAACCCAGGGAGGGGACCGGGGAGCTGTTTTTT
once	TRBD2	TRBJ2-3	TRBV6-1	CASREGASGSRDTQYF	TGTGCCAGCAGGGAAGGTGCTAGCGGGAGTAGGGATACGCAGTATTTT
once	-	TRBJ2-3	TRBV14	CASSQDRDSDTQYF	TGTGCCAGCAGCCAAGATAGAGACTCAGATACGCAGTATTTT
-	-	TRBJ2-7	TRBV5-6	CASSLAGGTYEQYF	TGTGCCAGCAGCCTGGCAGGGGGGACCTACGAGCAGTACTTC
-	TRBD2	TRBJ2-7	TRBV11-2	CASSSSGSFSSEQYF	TGTGCCAGCAGTTCAAGCGGGAGCTTTTCTTCCGAGCAGTACTTC
-	-	TRBJ2-7	TRBV2	CASSSDRFSYEQYF	TGTGCCAGCAGTTCCGACAGGTTCTCCTACGAGCAGTACTTC
few	TRBD2	TRBJ2-1	TRBV10-1	CASSGGASGRDGEQFF	TGCGCCAGCAGTGGCGGGGCTAGCGGGAGAGACGGTGAGCAGTTCTTC
-	TRBD2	TRBJ2-1	TRBV7-2	CASSTPTSGVYNEQFF	TGTGCCAGCAGCACACCGACTAGCGGGGTGTACAATGAGCAGTTCTTC
-	-	TRBJ1-2	TRBV10-1	CASGSQNYGYTF	TGCGCCAGCGGGAGCCAGAACTATGGCTACACCTTC
-	-	TRBJ2-3	TRBV2	CASSADTQGGGTDTQYF	TGTGCCAGCAGTGCGGATACGCAGGGAGGAGGCACAGATACGCAGTATTTT
-	-	TRBJ2-6	TRBV4-2	CASSQQGIGSGANVLTF	TGTGCCAGCAGCCAACAGGGGATCGGCTCTGGGGCCAACGTCCTGACTTTC
-	TRBD1	TRBJ2-7	TRBV9	CASSKGQGSYEQYF	TGTGCCAGCAGCAAGGGACAGGGCTCCTACGAGCAGTACTTC
-	-	TRBJ1-2	TRBV28	CASSGAGLYGYTF	TGTGCCAGCAGTGGAGCGGGACTCTATGGCTACACCTTC
-	-	TRBJ2-7	TRBV5-1	CASSLKQDAYEQYF	TGCGCCAGCAGCTTAAAACAGGATGCCTACGAGCAGTACTTC
-	-	TRBJ1-5	TRBV6-6	CASSYSAAGQPQHF	TGTGCCAGCAGTTACTCGGCAGCCGGGCAGCCCCAGCATTTT
-	TRBD2	TRBJ2-2	TRBV10-2	CASRGSGSRSTGELFF	TGCGCCAGCAGGGGTAGCGGGAGTAGGAGCACCGGGGAGCTGTTTTTT
-	-	TRBJ2-5	TRBV5-6	CASRAEYQETQYF	TGTGCCAGCAGAGCGGAGTACCAAGAGACCCAGTACTTC
-	TRBD2	TRBJ2-7	TRBV5-1	CASSWWTSGRAGGEQYF	TGCGCCAGCAGCTGGTGGACTAGCGGGAGGGCCGGAGGGGAGCAGTACTTC
-	TRBD1	TRBJ2-7	TRBV4-1	CASSQSGQGYGEQYF	TGCGCCAGCAGCCAGTCGGGACAGGGGTATGGCGAGCAGTACTTC
-	-	TRBJ2-1	TRBV19	CASSMGGGGEQFF	TGTGCCAGTAGTATGGGGGGAGGGGGTGAGCAGTTCTTC
-	-	TRBJ2-2	TRBV5-1	CASSPGVGNTGELFF	TGCGCCAGCAGCCCGGGGGTCGGGAACACCGGGGAGCTGTTTTTT
once	TRBD2	TRBJ2-7	TRBV27	CASLPLLGLAGAEQYF	TGTGCCAGCCTCCCCCTTCTCGGACTAGCGGGAGCCGAGCAGTACTTC
-	TRBD2	TRBJ2-5	TRBV9	CASSVGTSGETQYF	TGTGCCAGCAGCGTAGGGACTAGCGGAGAGACCCAGTACTTC
-	-	TRBJ2-7	TRBV14	CASSQGYRKFSYEQYF	TGTGCCAGCAGCCAAGGTTACAGGAAGTTTTCCTACGAGCAGTACTTC
few	-	TRBJ2-6	TRBV7-9	CASSFDTEAGANVLTF	TGTGCCAGCAGCTTCGACACGGAGGCTGGGGCCAACGTCCTGACTTTC
-	TRBD2	TRBJ2-1	TRBV10-3	CASRGGEGIYNEQFF	TGTGCCAGCCGGGGGGGGGAGGGGATCTACAATGAGCAGTTCTTC
-	TRBD1	TRBJ2-7	TRBV2	CASRGDSYSYEQYF	TGTGCCAGCAGGGGGGACAGTTACTCCTACGAGCAGTACTTC
-	-	TRBJ2-5	TRBV13	CASSLQGWAFQETQYF	TGTGCCAGCAGCTTGCAGGGGTGGGCCTTCCAAGAGACCCAGTACTTC
-	-	TRBJ1-6	TRBV4-1	CASSQETGFGTEYNSPLHF	TGCGCCAGCAGCCAAGAAACGGGGTTTGGAACAGAGTATAATTCACCCCTCCACTTT
-	TRBD1	TRBJ1-4	TRBV28	CASSSQGAREKLFF	TGTGCCAGCAGTTCCCAGGGGGCGCGTGAAAAACTGTTTTTT
few	-	TRBJ1-2	TRBV29-1	CSVVSANYGYTF	TGCAGCGTTGTTAGTGCTAACTATGGCTACACCTTC
-	TRBD1	TRBJ1-1	TRBV30	CAWSTRSGGTEAFF	TGTGCCTGGAGTACCCGCTCAGGGGGCACTGAAGCTTTCTTT